This T cell receptor (beta chain) was found in a study of low-dose radiotherapy and immunotherapy resistance in tumors. Overall study: Cohort 1 was treated with 0.5 Gy per fraction at 2-week intervals, amounting to 6.5 Gy overall. Aspirin 300 mg, taken orally and daily, was given to patients for four cycles from cycle 1 day 1. On an every-two-weeks schedule, patients received intravenous nivolumab 240 mg, along with ipilimumab 1 mg/kg every six weeks.

The time point is: after trial treatment. As to treatment: LDRT plus nivolumab, ipilimumab, low-dose cyclophosphamide and aspirin (RACIN trial). Eligibility criteria specified advanced solid malignancies devoid of tumor-infiltrating lymphocytes. Both TCRalpha and TCRbeta chains were reverse transcribed with V-gene-specific primers. A roughly 19-cycle PCR with a constant-region primer and V-primer adapter amplified TCRs. A single record per CDR3 protein comes from TCRdb applying MiXCR to the reads. The data show under 90,000 distinct CDR3 sequences, with less than 20% seen just once and less than 1.5% held by the top ten. CDR1 is MNHEY and CDR2 is SMNVEV in the germline V gene (reference sequence). The V gene end was trimmed by 1 base and the J gene end by 0 bases; junction bases not matched to a gene: 15. The CDR3 loop spans 22 amino acids. This clonotype showed up many times.

The origin of this receptor is a male donor with prostate cancer. Sequencing used PBMCs, obtained after low-dose radiotherapy plus immunotherapy. V gene TRBV27 combines with J gene TRBJ2-6, with TRBD2 matching 10 bases. DNA for the CDR3: TGTGCCAGCAGTTTATGGGGGACTAGCGCTAAGTGGGGGGGCTCTGGGGCCAACGTCCTGACTTTC. Amino acid sequence: CASSLWGTSAKWGGSGANVLTF. Filled out from reference TRBV27 and TRBJ2-6, the complete variable domain reads EAQVTQNPRYLITVTGKKLTVTCSQNMNHEYMSWYRQDPGLGLRQIYYSMNVEVTDKGDVPEGYKVSRKEKRNFPLILESPSPNQTSLYFCASSLWGTSAKWGGSGANVLTFGAGSRLTVL.